This T cell receptor beta chain was retrieved from a study of cytotoxic CD8 clonotypes in ibrutinib-treated CLL. The CDR3 sequence is 15 residues long. Per the germline V gene, CDR1 is SGHTA and CDR2 is FQGTGA. V dropped 8 bases and J dropped 5 bases, with 18 bases sitting between them. Overall study findings and caveats: Public clonotypes showed up rarely, and on treatment they shrank or held steady.

The method was immunoSEQ multiplex PCR; TCRdb's version includes in-frame clones alone and lacks a portion of them. The table shows 150,000 or so clones, with roughly 80% occurring only once. This clone was observed a few times. What it binds is not known. This receptor was obtained from a human donor with chronic lymphocytic leukemia. The sample here was PBMCs, taken after 12 months of ibrutinib treatment. The chain joins TRBV7-3 to TRBJ2-2, with D unclear. The CDR3 is CASGRRARETGELFF. CDR3 DNA sequence: TGTGCCAGCGGCCGTAGGGCTAGAGAAACCGGGGAGCTGTTTTTT.